One and the same sample provided the 9 T cell receptor beta chains below, sequenced in a study of blood T cells in healthy people across ages. Through a sample-barcoded 5' primer and a J-beta primer mix, a second PCR was run for about 6 to 12 cycles. MiXCR, run by TCRdb on the 5' RACE reads, gives a single entry per CDR3 protein. The sample yields some 730,000 distinct CDR3 sequences, 22% seen once. Material: blood. The receptors were sampled from a man in his 70s in good health.

There are a few counts of this clonotype. This chain connects TRBV28 to TRBJ2-3, with 8 bases lining up with TRBD1. The CDR3 consists of 16 residues. With V trimmed by 5 bases and J by 3 bases, 10 bases remained unmatched. The V gene's germline CDR1 is MDHEN and CDR2 SYDVKM. CDR3 loop: CASSQNRGDGTDTQYF. As DNA, the CDR3 is TGTGCCAGCAGTCAGAACAGGGGGGACGGAACAGATACGCAGTATTTT. Full variable domain (remainder filled in from reference TRBV28 and TRBJ2-3): DVKVTQSSRYLVKRTGEKVFLECVQDMDHENMFWYRQDPGLGLRLIYFSYDVKMKEKGDIPEGYSVSREKKERFSLILESASTNQTSMYLCASSQNRGDGTDTQYFGPGTRLTVL.

This clonotype turned up a few times. This rearrangement joins TRBV11-2 to TRBJ2-1, with D possibly being TRBD2 (5 bases). The CDR3 is 17 amino acids. V was shortened by 3 bases and J by 5 bases, with 20 bases between the two germline ends. From germline, CDR1 is SGHAT and CDR2 FQNNGV. The CDR3 nucleotides are TGTGCCAGCAGCTTCATACCCTCTTCCAGGAGGAACAATGAGCAGTTCTTC. Its translation: CASSFIPSSRRNNEQFF.

This clonotype was counted once. The rearrangement uses TRBV20-1 and TRBJ1-4; D is ambiguous. Germline CDR1 reads DFQATT; CDR2 reads SNEGSKA (reference sequence). The CDR3 contains 12 residues. The V end was cut by 6 bases, the J end by 4 bases, with 9 bases between. The CDR3 spells CSAPYSNEKLFF. CDR3 DNA sequence: TGCAGTGCCCCTTACAGTAATGAAAAACTGTTTTTT.

The V call is TRBV2, the J call TRBJ1-5; maybe TRBD1 (5 bases). V was cut by 0 bases and J by 6 bases, with 18 bases left in between. The germline V gene encodes CDR1 SNHLY and CDR2 FYNNEI. CDR3 length equals 17 residues. The CDR3 loop reads CASSEAYRSGSVQPQHF. As DNA, the CDR3 is TGTGCCAGCAGTGAAGCCTACAGGTCAGGTAGTGTTCAGCCCCAGCATTTT. Full variable domain (outside the CDR3, taken from reference TRBV2 and TRBJ1-5): EPEVTQTPSHQVTQMGQEVILRCVPISNHLYFYWYRQILGQKVEFLVSFYNNEISEKSEIFDDQFSVERPDGSNFTLKIRSTKLEDSAMYFCASSEAYRSGSVQPQHFGDGTRLSIL.

The chain combines TRBV7-9 with TRBJ1-2; no firm D call. The germline V gene has CDR1 SEHNR and CDR2 FQNEAQ (reference sequence). Trimming stripped 5 bases from V and 5 bases from J, with 30 bases between. The CDR3 is 19 amino acids. The CDR3 region has the DNA TGTGCCAGCAGCCCCGTAGAGGGAAGTACTCGTAGCTCTCCGTATGGCTACACCTTC. Translation: CASSPVEGSTRSSPYGYTF.

V is TRBV5-1 and J is TRBJ2-1; 7 bases map to TRBD1. Germline trimming cut 2 bases from V and 4 bases from J; bases unmatched to any gene: 9. Germline V CDR1 and CDR2: SGHRS, YFSETQ. This CDR3 is 16 amino acids long. CDR3 in amino acids: CASSLLGQEIYNEQFF. The DNA of the CDR3 is TGCGCCAGCAGCTTACTAGGACAGGAGATTTACAATGAGCAGTTCTTC.

This clonotype turned up a few times. This rearrangement joins TRBV7-2 to TRBJ1-2; D remains ambiguous. This CDR3 is built from 13 residues. Trimming shortened V by 3 bases and J by 2 bases, and 7 bases separated the two germline ends. Germline CDR1 SGHTA, CDR2 FQGNSA. The CDR3 spells CASSLEVNYGYTF. The DNA of the CDR3 is TGTGCCAGCAGCTTGGAGGTGAACTATGGCTACACCTTC.

The genes are TRBV28 and TRBJ2-1, with D possibly TRBD1 on 6 matching bases. This CDR3 region has 15 residues. Germline loops: CDR1 MDHEN, CDR2 SYDVKM. V lost 6 bases, J lost 5 bases, and 17 bases lay in between. The CDR3 sequence: CASREIRGKNNEQFF. The CDR3 bases are TGTGCCAGCAGAGAGATCAGGGGCAAAAACAATGAGCAGTTCTTC.

The chain has TRBV12-3 or TRBV12-4 and TRBJ2-3, with TRBD2 matching 11 bases. The CDR3 consists of 18 residues. With V trimmed by 6 bases and J by 7 bases, 18 bases remained unmatched. CDR3 DNA sequence: TGTGCCAGCAGGCCGCTAGCGGGGGGCCACTTAACATGTTATACGCAGTATTTT. Amino acids: CASRPLAGGHLTCYTQYF.